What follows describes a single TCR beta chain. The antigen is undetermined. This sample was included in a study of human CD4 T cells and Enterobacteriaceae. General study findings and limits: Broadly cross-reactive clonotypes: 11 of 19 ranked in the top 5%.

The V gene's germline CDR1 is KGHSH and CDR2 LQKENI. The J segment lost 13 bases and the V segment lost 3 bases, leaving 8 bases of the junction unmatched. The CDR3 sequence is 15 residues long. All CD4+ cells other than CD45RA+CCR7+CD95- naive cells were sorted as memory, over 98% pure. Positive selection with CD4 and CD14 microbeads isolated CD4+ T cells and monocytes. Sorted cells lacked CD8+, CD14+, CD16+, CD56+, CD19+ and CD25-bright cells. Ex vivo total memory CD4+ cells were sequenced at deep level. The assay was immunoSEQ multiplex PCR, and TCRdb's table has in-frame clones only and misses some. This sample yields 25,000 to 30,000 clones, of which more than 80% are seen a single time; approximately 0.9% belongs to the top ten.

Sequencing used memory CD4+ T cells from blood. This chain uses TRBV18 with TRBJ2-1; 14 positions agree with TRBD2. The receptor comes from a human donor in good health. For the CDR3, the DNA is TGTGCCAGCTCACCGGACGGGACTAGCGGGAGATCTCAGTTCTTC. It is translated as CASSPDGTSGRSQFF.